This TCR beta chain comes out of a study of T cells after yellow fever vaccination. Study-level points and caveats: Subsequent booster samples again held most clones from primary vaccination (96% CD4, nearly 90% CD8). The study noted that FACS-sorted repertoires could contain abundant clonotypes contaminating from the bulk population.

5'RACE template switching generated TCR cDNA, adding a universal primer site and UMIs. Each CDR3 protein is one row after TCRdb ran MiXCR on the 5' RACE reads. Among 200,000 to 300,000 distinct CDR3 sequences listed, approximately 6.3% were seen once. This CDR3 spans 12 amino acids. CDR1 and CDR2 from the germline V gene are MNHEY and SMNVEV (reference sequence). V was clipped by 2 bases and J by 8 bases, with 7 bases between them. As regards this clonotype: What it binds is not known.

The origin of this receptor is a man aged 25-45 years who received the YFV17D yellow fever vaccine. This specimen was CD4+ T cells sorted from PBMCs, taken on the day of the yellow fever booster vaccination. The rearrangement joins TRBV27 to TRBJ1-5; D ambiguous. CDR3 amino acids: CASSLRGKPQHF. The CDR3 DNA sequence: TGTGCCAGCAGTTTACGGGGAAAGCCCCAGCATTTT.